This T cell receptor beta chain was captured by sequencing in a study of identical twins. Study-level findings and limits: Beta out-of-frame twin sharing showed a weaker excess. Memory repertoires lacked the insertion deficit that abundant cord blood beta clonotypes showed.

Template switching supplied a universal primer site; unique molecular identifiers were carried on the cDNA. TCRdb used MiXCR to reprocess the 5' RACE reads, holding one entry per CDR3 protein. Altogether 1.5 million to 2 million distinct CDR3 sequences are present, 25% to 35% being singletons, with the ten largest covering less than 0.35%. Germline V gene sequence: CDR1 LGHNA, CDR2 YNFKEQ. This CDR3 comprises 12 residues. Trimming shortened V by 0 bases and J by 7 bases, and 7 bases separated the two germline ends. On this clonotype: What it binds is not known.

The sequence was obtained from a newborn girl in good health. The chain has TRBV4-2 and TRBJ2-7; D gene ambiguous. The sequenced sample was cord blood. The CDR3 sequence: CASSQESVEQYF. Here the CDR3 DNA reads TGTGCCAGCAGCCAAGAGAGCGTTGAGCAGTACTTC.